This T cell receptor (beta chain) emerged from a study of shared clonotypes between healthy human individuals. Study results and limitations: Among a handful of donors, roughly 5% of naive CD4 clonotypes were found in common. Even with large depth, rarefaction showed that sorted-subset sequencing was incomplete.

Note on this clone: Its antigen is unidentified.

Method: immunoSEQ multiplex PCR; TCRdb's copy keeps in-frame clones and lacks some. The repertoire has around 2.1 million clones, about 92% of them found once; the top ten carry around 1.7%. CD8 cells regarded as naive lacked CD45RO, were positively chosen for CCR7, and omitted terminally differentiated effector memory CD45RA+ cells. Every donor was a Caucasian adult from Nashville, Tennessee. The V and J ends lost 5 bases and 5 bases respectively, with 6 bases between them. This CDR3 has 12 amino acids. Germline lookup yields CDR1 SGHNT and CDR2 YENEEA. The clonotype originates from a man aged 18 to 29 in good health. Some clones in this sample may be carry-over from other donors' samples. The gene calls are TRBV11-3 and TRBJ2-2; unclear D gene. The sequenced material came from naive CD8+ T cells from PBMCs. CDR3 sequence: CASSTWTGELFF. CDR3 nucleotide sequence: TGTGCCAGCAGCACATGGACCGGGGAGCTGTTTTTT.